A selection of T cell receptor beta chains follows, all from one sample in a study of OX40 agonist ivuxolimab in advanced cancers. Assay: immunoSEQ multiplex PCR; the TCRdb copy retains only in-frame clones and omits some. Among some 83,000 clones listed, around 84% were seen once. The material sequenced was CD4+ or CD8+ T cells sorted from blood, taken in a trial of the OX40 agonist ivuxolimab. These receptor sequences come from an adult with an advanced solid tumor such as melanoma, head and neck, liver or kidney cancer. Each CDR3 is given without its conserved first and last residue. A D gene is named only where the DNA matches it firmly. Clone size is stated in some rows and not others, as once, few, many or a class when expanded.

TRBV27,NA,NA,ASSLSKAYSSYEQY
TRBV30,NA,NA,AWSPRQGGRRQETQY
TRBV9,NA,NA,ASSVGGSASNQPQH
TRBV7-6,NA,TRBD1,ASSPWDSNSNQPQH
TRBV6-5,NA,NA,ASSYARGNQPQH
TRBV6-1,once,TRBD2,VSAGVGAGELF
TRBV11-3,NA,NA,ASSLEGQPYNEQF
TRBV25-1,NA,TRBD2,ASSLAGAHTSSYNEQF
TRBV25-1,few,NA,ASSRGGGTYNSPLH
TRBV5-1,NA,NA,ASSPSRVWSYEQY
TRBV6-6,NA,NA,ASSFGVWETQY
TRBV6-5,NA,TRBD2,ASNRLAGGQETQY
TRBV4-1,NA,NA,ASSRGLGTNGDTQY
TRBV29-1,once,TRBD1,SVAKGAVNTEAF
TRBV6-5,NA,NA,ASSPWGEDYYGYT
TRBV19,NA,NA,ASRMTGSTDTQY
TRBV27,NA,NA,ASSLWGGGIPGELF
TRBV6-5,few,TRBD2,ASTPGTSGRDTQY
TRBV7-3,NA,NA,ASSPNTDTQY
TRBV19,NA,NA,ASRRSQTGRTNAEAF
TRBV5-1,NA,NA,ASSPREGETQY
TRBV5-6,NA,NA,ASSPKVNTGELF
TRBV2,once,TRBD1,ASSGQGLRKGKLF
TRBV5-1,NA,TRBD2,ASSRGLAGTSYEQY
TRBV5-6,NA,TRBD2,ASSNILTGLAGAGEQF
TRBV4-2,NA,NA,ASRSGGELF
TRBV11-2,NA,TRBD2,ASSLGLAHTGELF
TRBV19,NA,NA,ASSIGGARGNEKLF
TRBV6-6,NA,TRBD1,ASRPGQGFGYT
TRBV7-3,NA,NA,ASSQHSTDTQY
TRBV11-1,NA,NA,ASSRDLQETQY
TRBV27,NA,TRBD1,ASSGRTGGGTDTQY
TRBV30,NA,TRBD1,ACSDRAGGEQF
TRBV6-6,few,NA,ASSYSDRKDYGYT
TRBV7-2,NA,TRBD1,ASSLGQLNSPLH
TRBV4-1,NA,NA,ASSQEVFWAGELF
TRBV5-4,NA,TRBD1,ASNPGGQVAYEQY
TRBV7-2,NA,TRBD2,ASSRRLAGPTDTQY
TRBV6-5,NA,TRBD1,ASSRGWEGDYGYT